The 31 T cell receptor beta chains below all came from one sample that was sequenced in a study of OX40 agonist ivuxolimab in advanced cancers. Repertoires were generated with immunoSEQ multiplex PCR, while TCRdb's copy carries only in-frame clones and drops some. The sample holds tens of thousands of clones, about 91% seen once. The sequenced sample was CD4+ or CD8+ T cells sorted from blood, obtained in a trial of the OX40 agonist ivuxolimab. All receptors derive from an adult with an advanced solid tumor such as melanoma, head and neck, liver or kidney cancer.

The V call is TRBV4-2, the J call TRBJ2-7, with 10 bases fitting TRBD2. Germline V gene data show CDR1 as LGHNA and CDR2 as YNFKEQ. V lost 1 base and J lost 2; bases outside the gene matches: 14. CDR3 length: 19 amino acids. CDR3 region: CASSQGGGIGLAETYEQYF. The CDR3 coding sequence is TGTGCCAGCAGCCAAGGAGGGGGGATTGGACTAGCGGAAACCTACGAGCAGTACTTC.

This clone was recorded a few times. This chain connects TRBV5-4 to TRBJ2-7; D might be TRBD2 (6 bases). The CDR3 is made up of 13 amino acids. CDR1 and CDR2 from the germline V gene are SGHNT and YYREEE (reference sequence). The germline V and J ends were trimmed by 2 bases and 5 bases, with 11 bases remaining between them. CDR3 nucleotides: TGTGCCAGCAGCTTTTTTACGGGGGACGAGCAGTACTTC. Its translation is CASSFFTGDEQYF.

This chain uses TRBV5-4 with TRBJ1-2, with TRBD1 identical over 7 bases. With 4 bases clipped from V and 4 bases from J, the junction kept 7 bases outside the gene matches. This CDR3 has 14 residues. The germline V gene has CDR1 SGHNT and CDR2 YYREEE (reference sequence). CDR3 nucleotide sequence: TGTGCCAGCAGCCCCCAGGGGGGGTTCTATGGCTACACCTTC. Translation gives CASSPQGGFYGYTF.

V usage is TRBV5-4 and J usage is TRBJ2-5; 7 bases agree with TRBD1. The CDR3 runs to 14 residues. CDR1 is SGHNT and CDR2 is YYREEE in the germline V gene (reference sequence). V was pared by 3 bases and J by 5 bases, with 7 bases of the junction left unmatched. The CDR3 DNA reads TGTGCCAGCAGCTATTCAGGGGGTGGGGAGACCCAGTACTTC. Amino acid sequence: CASSYSGGGETQYF.

This chain links TRBV30 with TRBJ2-1, with 10 bases aligning to TRBD2. V lost 5 bases and J lost 8; bases outside the gene matches: 12. Germline CDR1 GTSNPN, CDR2 SVGIG (reference sequence). The CDR3 sequence is 15 residues long. CDR3 loop: CAWDPGLAPIDEQFF. CDR3 sequence (DNA): TGTGCCTGGGATCCGGGACTAGCGCCGATTGATGAGCAGTTCTTC.

The rearrangement links TRBV28 to TRBJ2-7, with unresolved D. The germline CDR1 and CDR2 sequences are MDHEN and SYDVKM. Trimming pared 2 bases from V and 6 bases from J, leaving 11 bases between. The CDR3 loop spans 13 amino acids. The CDR3 sequence is CASSLPASPEQYF. DNA for the CDR3: TGTGCCAGCAGTTTACCGGCCTCCCCCGAGCAGTACTTC.

V usage is TRBV7-2 and J usage is TRBJ2-3; D is unclear. The CDR3 loop spans 13 amino acids. CDR1 and CDR2 (germline): SGHTA, FQGNSA. Between the trimmed V and J ends, which lost 2 bases and 6 bases, there was a span of 9 bases. DNA of the CDR3: TGTGCCAGCAGCTTAATATCCATGGATACGCAGTATTTT. Translated, it gives CASSLISMDTQYF.

This chain links TRBV6-1 with TRBJ2-7; TRBD2 agrees at 8 bases. V lost 1 base, J lost 2 bases, and 10 bases stayed unmatched. The CDR3 spans 17 residues. Germline assignment: CDR1 MNHNS and CDR2 SASEGT. Here the CDR3 reads CASSEGGPAGVTYEQYF. CDR3 bases: TGTGCCAGCAGTGAAGGGGGGCCAGCGGGAGTAACCTACGAGCAGTACTTC.

V and J are TRBV28 and TRBJ2-3; 10 nucleotides align to TRBD2. The V gene's germline CDR1 is MDHEN and CDR2 SYDVKM. With V trimmed by 5 bases and J by 5 bases, 10 bases remained unmatched. This CDR3 has 16 residues. The chain's CDR3 is CASSPPLAGVRDTQYF. CDR3 DNA sequence: TGTGCCAGCAGTCCTCCCCTAGCGGGAGTTAGAGATACGCAGTATTTT.

The CDR3 bases are TGTGCCAGTATAGGGACAGGGGGCACAGAGACCCAGTACTTC. The encoded protein is CASIGTGGTETQYF. This chain links TRBV7-9 with TRBJ2-5; 12 bases map to TRBD1. This CDR3 comprises 14 residues. Germline trimming cut 9 bases from V and 4 bases from J; bases unmatched to any gene: 6. Looked up from germline, CDR1 is SEHNR and CDR2 is FQNEAQ (reference sequence).

The chain uses TRBV5-6 and TRBJ1-5; the D gene is possibly TRBD1 (6 bases). Germline CDR1 reads SGHDT; CDR2 reads YYEEEE. The CDR3 runs 16 residues. With 3 bases removed from V and 0 bases from J, the gap between germline ends came to 13 bases. CDR3 loop: CASSSMGTYSNQPQHF. The CDR3 DNA reads TGTGCCAGCAGCTCTATGGGGACATATAGCAATCAGCCCCAGCATTTT.

The rearrangement links TRBV15 to TRBJ2-7; no definite D call. CDR3 length: 14 residues. The germline V gene has CDR1 LNHNV and CDR2 YYDKDF (reference sequence). With 6 bases removed from V and 0 bases from J, the gap between germline ends came to 12 bases. This CDR3 reads CATSTDQSSYEQYF. CDR3 sequence (DNA): TGTGCCACCAGTACAGACCAGAGCTCCTACGAGCAGTACTTC.

V usage is TRBV28 and J usage is TRBJ2-7; 8 bases are a match to TRBD1. The CDR3 runs 15 residues. The V gene's germline CDR1 is MDHEN and CDR2 SYDVKM. The trim removed 6 bases at V and 5 bases at J, leaving 12 bases unmatched. The CDR3 DNA is TGTGCCAGCAGGCAAAGGACAGGGACGGCCAACGAGCAGTACTTC. Residues: CASRQRTGTANEQYF.

The gene calls are TRBV5-6 and TRBJ2-1, with 9 bases identical to TRBD2. Germline-derived CDR1 and CDR2 are SGHDT and YYEEEE. The CDR3 spans 19 residues. Unmatched junction bases numbered 16, after V lost 6 bases and J lost 0 bases. The CDR3 region has the DNA TGTGCCAGCACCTCAGAGGGGGGACTAGCAGTTTTCTCCTACAATGAGCAGTTCTTC. This sequence encodes CASTSEGGLAVFSYNEQFF.

The chain has TRBV4-1 and TRBJ2-5; tentative D call: TRBD1 (5 bases). The DNA end is more similar to TRBJ2-7, so the J call may be wrong. The CDR3 runs 13 residues. Germline CDR1 reads MGHRA; CDR2 reads YSYEKL. For the CDR3, the DNA is TGCGCCAGCAGCCGAGAGACAGCCTACGAGCAGTACTTC. Translated, it gives CASSRETAYEQYF.

This chain joins TRBV19 and TRBJ2-3, with 14 bases fitting TRBD2. Per the germline V gene, CDR1 is LNHDA and CDR2 is SQIVND (reference sequence). The CDR3 has 21 amino acids. V lost 2 bases and J lost 0; bases outside the gene matches: 13. This chain's CDR3 is CASSIPSGGLAGGGSTDTQYF. The CDR3 DNA follows: TGTGCCAGTAGTATACCATCGGGAGGACTAGCGGGAGGCGGAAGCACAGATACGCAGTATTTT.

The chain carries TRBV5-4 and TRBJ2-1, with TRBD2 matching over 7 bases. CDR1 and CDR2 (germline): SGHNT, YYREEE (reference sequence). With 4 bases clipped from V and 2 bases from J, the junction kept 6 bases outside the gene matches. This CDR3 contains 15 residues. The CDR3 DNA reads TGTGCCAGCAGCGTCATCGCGGGAGCCTACAATGAGCAGTTCTTC. Its translation: CASSVIAGAYNEQFF. Full variable domain (missing parts from reference TRBV5-4 and TRBJ2-1): ETGVTQSPTHLIKTRGQQVTLRCSSQSGHNTVSWYQQALGQGPQFIFQYYREEENGRGNFPPRFSGLQFPNYSSELNVNALELDDSALYLCASSVIAGAYNEQFFGPGTRLTVL.

This clone counts as medium-sized. The chain combines TRBV28 with TRBJ2-1, with a possible D match to TRBD2 (7 bases). This CDR3 is built from 15 residues. Germline CDR1 MDHEN, CDR2 SYDVKM. V was clipped by 6 bases and J by 4 bases, with 16 bases between them. The CDR3, as DNA: TGTGCCAGCAGGGTAGGGGGAGGGGGATACAATGAGCAGTTCTTC. Residues: CASRVGGGGYNEQFF.

This clone was counted only a few times. The chain has TRBV28 and TRBJ2-3; D remains ambiguous. Per germline, CDR1 MDHEN and CDR2 SYDVKM. This CDR3 region has 15 residues. Deletions cut 8 bases from V and 1 base from J, with 16 bases between. The CDR3 DNA reads as TGTGCCAGCTCGCCCGTCATAGACCGCACAGATACGCAGTATTTT. The encoded protein is CASSPVIDRTDTQYF.

The V and J genes are TRBV2 and TRBJ2-4; tentative D call: TRBD1 (5 bases). The CDR3 extends over 16 amino acids. CDR1 is SNHLY, CDR2 FYNNEI, per germline. V dropped 6 bases and J dropped 3 bases, with 18 bases sitting between them. The CDR3 loop is CASRAQGPPIKNIQYF. As DNA, the CDR3 is TGTGCCAGCAGAGCCCAGGGCCCTCCGATCAAAAACATTCAGTACTTC.

V and J are TRBV9 and TRBJ1-5; a weak D match, TRBD1 (6 bases). Germline-derived CDR1 and CDR2 are SGDLS and YYNGEE. This CDR3 spans 13 amino acids. V was trimmed by 4 bases and J by 6 bases, leaving 11 bases between them. Here the CDR3 reads CASSPSGAQPQHF. CDR3 DNA sequence: TGTGCCAGCAGCCCCTCGGGGGCTCAGCCCCAGCATTTT.

The gene calls are TRBV7-8 and TRBJ2-7; 11 bases line up with TRBD2. With V trimmed by 5 bases and J by 1 base, 4 bases remained unmatched. The germline gives CDR1 SGHVS, CDR2 FQNEAQ. This CDR3 has 15 amino acids. The DNA for the CDR3 is TGTGCCAGCAGCCCTAGCGGGAGGTTGTCCTACGAGCAGTACTTC. As protein: CASSPSGRLSYEQYF. The full variable domain, in which reference TRBV7-8 and TRBJ2-7 provide the parts outside the CDR3, is GAGVSQSPRYKVAKRGQDVALRCDPISGHVSLFWYQQALGQGPEFLTYFQNEAQLDKSGLPSDRFFAERPEGSVSTLKIQRTQQEDSAVYLCASSPSGRLSYEQYFGPGTRLTVT.

The V gene is TRBV29-1, the J gene TRBJ2-3; D is uncertain. V dropped 4 bases and J dropped 2 bases, with 10 bases sitting between them. Germline V gene lookup returns CDR1 SQVTM and CDR2 ANQGSEA. This CDR3 region has 13 residues. In DNA, the CDR3 is TGCAGCGTTGTGTTCGAGGACACAGATACGCAGTATTTT. Translation gives CSVVFEDTDTQYF.

This rearrangement joins TRBV5-8 to TRBJ1-1, with D tentatively TRBD1 (5 bases). This CDR3 is 15 amino acids long. V was cut by 4 bases and J by 4 bases, with 17 bases left in between. Germline assignment: CDR1 SGHTS and CDR2 YDEGEE. The DNA of the CDR3 is TGTGCCAGCAGCCCCTTCGGGGGTGAGGGCACTGAAGCTTTCTTT. This translates into CASSPFGGEGTEAFF.

This chain connects TRBV7-9 to TRBJ2-3, with 13 bases matching TRBD2. Germline CDR1 reads SEHNR; CDR2 reads FQNEAQ (reference sequence). The CDR3 is 17 amino acids. The J segment lost 6 bases and the V segment lost 5 bases, leaving 11 bases of the junction unmatched. The CDR3 DNA reads TGTGCCAGCAGCCCAAGGGGACTAGCGGGAAGTTTCGATACGCAGTATTTT. Residues: CASSPRGLAGSFDTQYF.

The rearrangement uses TRBV30 and TRBJ2-1; D is ambiguous. The CDR3 runs 12 residues. The germline V gene encodes CDR1 GTSNPN and CDR2 SVGIG (reference sequence). Trimming took 1 base from V and 7 from J, leaving 8 bases between them. CDR3 nucleotides: TGTGCCTGGAGTGAGATTGGGAATGAGCAGTTCTTC. Protein sequence: CAWSEIGNEQFF.

This clone was picked up a small number of times. The V gene is TRBV6-1, the J gene TRBJ2-2, with D uncertain. The CDR3 runs 14 residues. The V and J ends lost 6 bases and 5 bases respectively, with 13 bases between them. Germline CDR1 and CDR2: MNHNS and SASEGT. The CDR3 loop reads CASSLTIETGELFF. CDR3 in DNA: TGTGCCAGCAGCCTGACGATTGAGACCGGGGAGCTGTTTTTT.

This rearrangement joins TRBV6-4 to TRBJ2-2; TRBD1 might be the D (6 bases). Per germline, CDR1 MRHNA and CDR2 SNTAGT. This CDR3 is built from 14 residues. V was shortened by 7 bases and J by 3 bases, with 12 bases between the two germline ends. For the CDR3, the DNA is TGTGCCAGCAAGGGCAGGGGAGACACCGGGGAGCTGTTTTTT. Its translation is CASKGRGDTGELFF.

The gene calls are TRBV7-9 and TRBJ2-3; D could derive from TRBD1 or TRBD2 (7 bases each). The CDR3 consists of 16 residues. Germline V gives CDR1 SEHNR, CDR2 FQNEAQ (reference sequence). The V end lost 4 bases, the J end lost 0 bases, and 14 bases lay between the germline ends. The CDR3 sequence: CASSWGGQTSTDTQYF. As DNA, the CDR3 is TGTGCCAGCAGCTGGGGGGGACAGACTAGCACAGATACGCAGTATTTT.

This chain uses TRBV9 with TRBJ2-7; 8 bases are shared with TRBD2. This CDR3 contains 15 residues. J lost 2 bases, V lost 1 base, and 5 bases had no gene match. The germline gives CDR1 SGDLS, CDR2 YYNGEE. The CDR3 bases are TGTGCCAGCAGCGTACTTCCGGGAGGGACCTACGAGCAGTACTTC. Translating gives CASSVLPGGTYEQYF.

This sequence joins TRBV10-3 and TRBJ2-3; D is unclear. There are 13 residues in the CDR3. V dropped 0 bases and J dropped 4 bases, with 5 bases sitting between them. The V gene's germline CDR1 is ENHRY and CDR2 SYGVKD. The CDR3 nucleotides read TGTGCCATCAGTGAGTCGGTGGCAGATACGCAGTATTTT. The encoded protein is CAISESVADTQYF.